The T cell receptor beta chain described here comes from a study of T cell changes during pregnancy in multiple sclerosis. From germline, CDR1 is SGHVS and CDR2 FQNEAQ. The CDR3 runs 14 residues. V was clipped by 5 bases and J by 1 base; unmatched bases: 2. Sequencing used immunoSEQ multiplex PCR; TCRdb keeps in-frame clones, though not all of them. The sample lists 25,000 to 35,000 clones, roughly 87% occurring once. Sequencing used CD8+ T cells from peripheral blood mononuclear cells, obtained in the first trimester of pregnancy. This sequence originates from a female donor with multiple sclerosis, enrolled in a pregnancy study. The chain is built from TRBV7-8 and TRBJ1-2, with TRBD1 matching over 9 bases. CDR3 coding DNA: TGTGCCAGCAGCCCGACAGGGGGTAACTATGGCTACACCTTC. Encoded protein: CASSPTGGNYGYTF. The whole variable domain, filled in from reference TRBV7-8 and TRBJ1-2, reads GAGVSQSPRYKVAKRGQDVALRCDPISGHVSLFWYQQALGQGPEFLTYFQNEAQLDKSGLPSDRFFAERPEGSVSTLKIQRTQQEDSAVYLCASSPTGGNYGYTFGSGTRLTVV.